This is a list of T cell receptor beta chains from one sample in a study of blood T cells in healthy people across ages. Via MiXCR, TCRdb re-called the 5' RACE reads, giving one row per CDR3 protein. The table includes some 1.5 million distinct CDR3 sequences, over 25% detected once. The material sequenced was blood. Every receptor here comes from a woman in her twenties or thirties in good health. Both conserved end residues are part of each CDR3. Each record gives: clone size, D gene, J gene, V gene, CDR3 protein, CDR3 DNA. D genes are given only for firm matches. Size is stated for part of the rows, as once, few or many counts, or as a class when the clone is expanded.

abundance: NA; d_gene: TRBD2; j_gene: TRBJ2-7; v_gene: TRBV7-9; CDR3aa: CASSSGLAGAPYEQYF; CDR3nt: TGTGCCAGCAGCTCCGGACTAGCGGGAGCCCCCTACGAGCAGTACTTC
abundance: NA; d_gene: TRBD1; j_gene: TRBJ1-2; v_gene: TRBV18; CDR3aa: CASSLERGQGSYGYTF; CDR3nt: TGTGCCAGCTCACTGGAAAGGGGACAGGGGAGCTATGGCTACACCTTC
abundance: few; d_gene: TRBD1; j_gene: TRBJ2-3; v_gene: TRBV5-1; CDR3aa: CASSLEAGGGDTQYF; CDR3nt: TGCGCCAGCAGCTTGGAAGCAGGGGGTGGAGATACGCAGTATTTT
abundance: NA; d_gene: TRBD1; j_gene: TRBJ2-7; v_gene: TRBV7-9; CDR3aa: CVSSPAGQGASEQYF; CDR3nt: TGTGTCAGCAGCCCCGCGGGACAGGGGGCCTCCGAGCAGTACTTC
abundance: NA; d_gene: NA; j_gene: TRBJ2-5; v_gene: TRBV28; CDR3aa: CASTLDGKYQETQYF; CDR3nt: TGTGCCAGCACCCTGGATGGGAAGTACCAAGAGACCCAGTACTTC
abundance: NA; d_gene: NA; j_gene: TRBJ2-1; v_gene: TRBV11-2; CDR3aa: CASSQGHRETQFF; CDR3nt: TGTGCCAGCAGCCAGGGACACCGGGAGACCCAGTTCTTC
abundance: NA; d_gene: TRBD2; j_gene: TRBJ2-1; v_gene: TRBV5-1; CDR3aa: CASSPREDYNEQFF; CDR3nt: TGCGCCAGCAGTCCTCGGGAGGACTACAATGAGCAGTTCTTC
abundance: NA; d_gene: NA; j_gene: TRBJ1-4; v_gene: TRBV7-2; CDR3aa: CASSWGMSNEKLFF; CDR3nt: TGTGCCAGCAGCTGGGGAATGTCTAATGAAAAACTGTTTTTT
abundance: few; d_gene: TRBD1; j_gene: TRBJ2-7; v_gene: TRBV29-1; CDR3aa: CSVAEQGRFPYEQYF; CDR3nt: TGCAGCGTTGCTGAACAGGGGCGATTTCCCTACGAGCAGTACTTC
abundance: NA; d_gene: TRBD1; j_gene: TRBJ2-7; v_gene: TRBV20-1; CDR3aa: CSARLGQGSLYERYF; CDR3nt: TGCAGTGCTAGATTGGGACAGGGATCCCTCTACGAGCGGTACTTC
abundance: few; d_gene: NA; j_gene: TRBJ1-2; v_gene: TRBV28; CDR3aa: CASSGGGGRRYGYTF; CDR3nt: TGTGCCAGCAGCGGCGGGGGGGGCAGGAGGTATGGCTACACCTTC
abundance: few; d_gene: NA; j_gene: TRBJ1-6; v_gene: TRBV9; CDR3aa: CASSVTADSPLHF; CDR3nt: TGTGCCAGCAGCGTAACGGCTGATTCACCCCTCCACTTT
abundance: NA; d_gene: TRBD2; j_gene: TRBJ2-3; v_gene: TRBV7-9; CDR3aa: CASSSAGGLTDTQYF; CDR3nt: TGTGCCAGCAGCTCAGCGGGGGGTCTCACAGATACGCAGTATTTT
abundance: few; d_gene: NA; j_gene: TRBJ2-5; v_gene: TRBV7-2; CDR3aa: CASSYQGVTQETQYF; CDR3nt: TGTGCCAGCAGCTACCAGGGAGTGACTCAAGAGACCCAGTACTTC
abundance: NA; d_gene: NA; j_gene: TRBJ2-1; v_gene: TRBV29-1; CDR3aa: CSVRGGSSYNVQFF; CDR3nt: TGCAGCGTTAGGGGGGGTAGCTCCTACAATGTGCAGTTCTTC
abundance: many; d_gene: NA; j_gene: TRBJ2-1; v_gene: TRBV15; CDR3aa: CATSRVGGEQFF; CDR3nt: TGTGCCACCAGCCGGGTGGGGGGTGAGCAGTTCTTC
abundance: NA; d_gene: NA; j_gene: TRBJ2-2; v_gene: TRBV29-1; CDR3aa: CSGGENTGELFF; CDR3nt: TGCAGCGGGGGGGAGAACACCGGGGAGCTGTTTTTT
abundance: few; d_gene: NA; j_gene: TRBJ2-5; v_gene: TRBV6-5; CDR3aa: CASSYSSGVSRETQYF; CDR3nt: TGTGCCAGCAGTTACTCGTCCGGTGTCAGTCGAGAGACCCAGTACTTC
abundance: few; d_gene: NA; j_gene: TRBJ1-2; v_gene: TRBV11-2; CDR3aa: CASSLSVSGALPYGYTF; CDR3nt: TGTGCCAGCAGCTTATCTGTCTCAGGGGCGTTACCCTATGGCTACACCTTC
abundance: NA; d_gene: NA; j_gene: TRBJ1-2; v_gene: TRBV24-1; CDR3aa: CATSDTPRGYGYTF; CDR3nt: TGTGCCACCAGTGACACTCCTAGGGGCTATGGCTACACCTTC
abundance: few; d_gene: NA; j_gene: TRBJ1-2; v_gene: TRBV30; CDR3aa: CAWSVGLDGYTF; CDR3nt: TGTGCCTGGAGTGTTGGATTGGATGGCTACACCTTC
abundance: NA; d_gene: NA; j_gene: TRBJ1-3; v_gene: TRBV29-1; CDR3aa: CSVLDGNTIYF; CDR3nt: TGCAGCGTGTTGGACGGAAACACCATATATTTT
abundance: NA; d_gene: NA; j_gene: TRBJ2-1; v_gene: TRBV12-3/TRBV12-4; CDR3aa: CASSLIRRNERFF; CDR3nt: TGTGCCAGCAGTTTGATCAGGCGCAATGAGCGGTTCTTC